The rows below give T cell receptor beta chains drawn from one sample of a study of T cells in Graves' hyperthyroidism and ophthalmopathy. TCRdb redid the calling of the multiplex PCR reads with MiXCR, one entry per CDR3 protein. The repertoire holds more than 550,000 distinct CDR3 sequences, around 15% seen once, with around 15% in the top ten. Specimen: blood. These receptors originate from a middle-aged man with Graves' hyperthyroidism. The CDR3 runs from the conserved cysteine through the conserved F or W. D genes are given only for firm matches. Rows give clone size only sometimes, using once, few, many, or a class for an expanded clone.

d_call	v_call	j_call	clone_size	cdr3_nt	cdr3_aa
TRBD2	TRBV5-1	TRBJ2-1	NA	TGCGCCAGCAGCTTGGTTCCTAGCGGGAGAACCTCCAATGAGCAGTTCTTC	CASSLVPSGRTSNEQFF
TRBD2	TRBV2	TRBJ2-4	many	TGTGCCAGCAGTGAAGCGCTTGGCCTAGCGGGAGCGGAGACCAAAAACATTCAGTACTTC	CASSEALGLAGAETKNIQYF
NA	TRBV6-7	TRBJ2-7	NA	TGTGCCAGCAGTTACAGTATCGGGGGCGAGCAGTACTTC	CASSYSIGGEQYF
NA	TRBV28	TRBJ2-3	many	TGTGCCAGCAGTTCCCAACTAGCCCACACAGATACGCAGTATTTT	CASSSQLAHTDTQYF
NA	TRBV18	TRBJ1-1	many	TGTGCCAGCTCACCGTTTAACACTGAAGCTTTCTTT	CASSPFNTEAFF
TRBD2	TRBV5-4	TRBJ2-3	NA	TGTGCCAGCAGCTTGGCAGCGGGAGGGCGCACAGATACGCAGTATTTT	CASSLAAGGRTDTQYF
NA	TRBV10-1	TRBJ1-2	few	TGCGCCAGCAGTGAGTCGAGGGATATCGCCAGTTATGGCTACACCTTC	CASSESRDIASYGYTF
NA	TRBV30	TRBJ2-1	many	TGTGCCTGGACTCCGGGCTCCTACAATGAGCAGTTCTTC	CAWTPGSYNEQFF
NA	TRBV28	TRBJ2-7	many	TGTGCCAGCATTTCGGGGTTCGCTCACTCCTACGAGCAGTACTTC	CASISGFAHSYEQYF
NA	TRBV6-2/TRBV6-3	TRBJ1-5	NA	TGTGCCAGCAGGGAAGTCAGTCAGCCCCAGCATTTT	CASREVSQPQHF
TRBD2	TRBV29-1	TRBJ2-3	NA	TGCAGCGTGGAAGCGGGAGGCGGCACAGATACGCAGTATTTT	CSVEAGGGTDTQYF
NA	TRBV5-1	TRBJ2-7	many	TGCGCCAGCAGCTTGGCCGAAGCGCGATCCTACGAGCAGTACTTC	CASSLAEARSYEQYF
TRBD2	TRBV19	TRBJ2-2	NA	TGTGCCAGTAGTATAGAGGGGACTAGCGCCACCGGGGAGCTGTTTTTT	CASSIEGTSATGELFF
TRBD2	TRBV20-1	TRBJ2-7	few	TGCAGTGCGGGTAGACTAGCGGGCTACGAGCAGTACTTC	CSAGRLAGYEQYF
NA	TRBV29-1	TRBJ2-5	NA	TGCAGCGGAGAATGGCGAGAGACCCAGTACTTC	CSGEWRETQYF
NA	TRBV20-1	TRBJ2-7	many	TGCAGTGCTAATGGTAAGGGACATCGCTACGAGCAGTACTTC	CSANGKGHRYEQYF
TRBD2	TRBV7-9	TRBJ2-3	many	TGTGCCAGCAGAGAGACTAGCGGGAGAACAGATACGCAGTATTTT	CASRETSGRTDTQYF
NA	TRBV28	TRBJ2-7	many	TGTGCCAGCAGTTTATTTTACGGAGAGTCCTACGAGCAGTACTTC	CASSLFYGESYEQYF
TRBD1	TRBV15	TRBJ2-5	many	TGTGCCACCAGAGAAGAGACAGGGAAAGAGACCCAGTACTTC	CATREETGKETQYF
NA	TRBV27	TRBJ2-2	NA	TGTACCAGCAGTCTCTTTAACACCGGGGAGCTGTTTTTT	CTSSLFNTGELFF
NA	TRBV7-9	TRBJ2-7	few	TGTGCCAGCAGCCCGACCATAGGGCTAGGGGATTTCTACGAGCAGTACTTC	CASSPTIGLGDFYEQYF
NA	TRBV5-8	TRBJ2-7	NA	TGTGCCAACACCCTCTACAGGGCCCCCTACGAGCAGTACTTC	CANTLYRAPYEQYF
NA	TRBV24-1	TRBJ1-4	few	TGTGCCACCAGTGAGGTGGGAAATGAAAAACTGTTTTTT	CATSEVGNEKLFF
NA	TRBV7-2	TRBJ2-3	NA	TGTGCCAGCAGGAATACCGGGCCTACGCAGTATTTT	CASRNTGPTQYF
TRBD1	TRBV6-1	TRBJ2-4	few	TGTGCCAGCAGTGAAGATTGGGACAGTGACATTCAGTACTTC	CASSEDWDSDIQYF
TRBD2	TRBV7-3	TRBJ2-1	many	TGTGCCAGCGGCCTTGGAGCGGGAGTAGGCAATGAGCAGTTCTTC	CASGLGAGVGNEQFF
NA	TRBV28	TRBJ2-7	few	TGTGCCAGCAGTGGGGGTCCTCTCAACTACGAGCAGTACTTC	CASSGGPLNYEQYF
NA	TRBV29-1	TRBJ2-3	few	TGCAGCGTTAGCACCACCCCGACTTGGACAGTTATGACAGATACGCAGTATTTT	CSVSTTPTWTVMTDTQYF
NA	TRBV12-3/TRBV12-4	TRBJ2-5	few	TGTGCCAGCAGTTTAGGGACCCCGGGGGCCCAGTACTTC	CASSLGTPGAQYF
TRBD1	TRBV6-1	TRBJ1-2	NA	TGTGCCAGCAAAGGGACAGGGTGGTACTATGGCTACACCTTC	CASKGTGWYYGYTF
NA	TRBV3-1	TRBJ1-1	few	TGTGCCAGCAGCCCCGGGACGGATGTTAGCACTGAAGCTTTCTTT	CASSPGTDVSTEAFF
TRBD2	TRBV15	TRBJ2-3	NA	TGTGCCACCAGTTCAAGGAGGACTAGCGGGAGTGTCGGCACAGATACGCAGTATTTT	CATSSRRTSGSVGTDTQYF
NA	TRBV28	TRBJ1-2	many	TGTGCCAGCAGGCCTACCGGCCGATCTAACTATGGCTACACCTTC	CASRPTGRSNYGYTF
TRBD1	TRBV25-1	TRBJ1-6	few	TGTGCCAGCCGTCGGACAGGGATTAATTCACCCCTCCACTTT	CASRRTGINSPLHF
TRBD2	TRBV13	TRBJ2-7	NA	TGTGCCAGCAGCCTCGGGACTAGCGCAACCTACGAGCAGTACTTC	CASSLGTSATYEQYF
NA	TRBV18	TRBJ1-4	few	TGTGCCAGCTCACCACCGGGGGGCCGGGAAAAACTGTTTTTT	CASSPPGGREKLFF
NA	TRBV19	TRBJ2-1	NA	TGTGCCAGTAGTCCAGGCTCAGCCCCCAATGAGCAGTTCTTC	CASSPGSAPNEQFF
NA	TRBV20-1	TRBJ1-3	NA	TGCAGTGCTAGAGACCCCTCAACGGATGGAAACACCATATATTTT	CSARDPSTDGNTIYF
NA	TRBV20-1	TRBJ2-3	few	TGCAGTTTCCCAGGGGAGGGCACAGATACGCAGTATTTT	CSFPGEGTDTQYF
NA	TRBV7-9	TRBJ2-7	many	TGTGCCAGCAGCTCGGACATCTACGAGCAGTACTTC	CASSSDIYEQYF
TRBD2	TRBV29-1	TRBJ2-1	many	TGCAGCGTTGCGGGGGTCGGGACTAGCGGGAGCAATGAGCAGTTCTTC	CSVAGVGTSGSNEQFF
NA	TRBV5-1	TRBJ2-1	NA	TGCGCCAGCAGCTTCGGGGGAACCTACAGTGAGCAGTTCTTC	CASSFGGTYSEQFF
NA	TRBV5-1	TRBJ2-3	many	TGCGCCAGCAGCTTGGACGGCGGGAGCACAGATACGCAGTATTTT	CASSLDGGSTDTQYF
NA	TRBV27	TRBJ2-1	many	TGTGCCAGCAGTTCCCCTAAATCCTCCTACAATGAGCAGTTCTTC	CASSSPKSSYNEQFF
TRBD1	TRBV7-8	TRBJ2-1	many	TGTGCCAGCAGACCTCACAGGGGCCCCTACAATGAGCAGTTCTTC	CASRPHRGPYNEQFF
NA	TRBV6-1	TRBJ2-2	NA	TGTGCCAGCGCTAATATAAGGACTATGCTTGATGCCGGGGAGCTGTTTTTT	CASANIRTMLDAGELFF
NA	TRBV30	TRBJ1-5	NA	TGTGCCTGGTCTCCGGGGATTAGCAATCAGCCCCAGCATTTT	CAWSPGISNQPQHF
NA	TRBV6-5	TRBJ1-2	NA	TGTGCCAGCAGTTACGTGGGGGCGCCTTCCAACTATGGCTACACCTTC	CASSYVGAPSNYGYTF
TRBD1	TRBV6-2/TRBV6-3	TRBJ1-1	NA	TGTGCCAGCCATCCCGGGACAGGGTGGTACACTGAAGCTTTCTTT	CASHPGTGWYTEAFF
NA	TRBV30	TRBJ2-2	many	TGTGCCTGGAGTGCTTTTAGCACCGGGGAGCTGTTTTTT	CAWSAFSTGELFF
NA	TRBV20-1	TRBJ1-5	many	TGCAGTGCTAGAACACAGGGTTATAGCAATCAGCCCCAGCATTTT	CSARTQGYSNQPQHF
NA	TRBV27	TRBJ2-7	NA	TGTGCCAGCAGTTTTAAGGACAACTCCTACGAGCAGTACTTC	CASSFKDNSYEQYF
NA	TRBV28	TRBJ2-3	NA	TGTGCCACCACATTCGACACAGATACGCAGTATTTT	CATTFDTDTQYF
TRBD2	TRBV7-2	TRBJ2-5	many	TGTGCCAGCAGCTTAACTAGCGGGTACCAAGAGACCCAGTACTTC	CASSLTSGYQETQYF
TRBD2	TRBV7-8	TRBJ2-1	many	TGTGCCAGCAGCTTAGAGGGAGGGTACAATGAGCAGTTCTTC	CASSLEGGYNEQFF
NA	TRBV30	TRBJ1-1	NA	TGTGCCTGGAAAACCCTGACTCTCGGGGGTGAAGCTTTCTTT	CAWKTLTLGGEAFF
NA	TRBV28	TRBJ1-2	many	TGTGCCAGCAGGTCGACCGCGAACTATGGCTACACCTTC	CASRSTANYGYTF
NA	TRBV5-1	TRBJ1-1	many	TGCGCCAGCAGCTTCACAGCGGGGGAGTACACTGAAGCTTTCTTT	CASSFTAGEYTEAFF
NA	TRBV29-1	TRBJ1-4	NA	TGCAGCGTTCGGGACGCCCGCGGGAGTGAAAAACTGTTTTTT	CSVRDARGSEKLFF